This TCR beta chain was sequenced for a study of neoadjuvant anti-PD-1 for oral cavity cancer. At the level of the study: Nivolumab at 3 mg/kg was mostly given biweekly, three to four doses, pre-surgery.

The patients had HPV-negative, locally advanced oral cavity squamous cell carcinoma. Blood libraries mostly used about 0.5 ug genomic DNA, six replicates each. Clones were sequenced by immunoSEQ multiplex PCR, and TCRdb holds only the in-frame ones, with some missing. The repertoire holds just over 14,000 clones, with about 70% as singletons. The CDR3 sequence is 14 residues long. V lost 7 bases and J 8 bases, leaving 18 bases between the germline ends. Per the germline V gene, CDR1 is SNHLY and CDR2 is FYNNEI. The source was PBMCs, collected before nivolumab (anti-PD-1) treatment. V usage is TRBV2 and J usage is TRBJ2-1, with D tentatively TRBD2 (5 bases). The receptor comes from a person aged 40 to 85 with oral cavity squamous cell carcinoma. Here the CDR3 reads CASMRASTEDEQFF. DNA of the CDR3: TGTGCCAGCATGAGGGCTAGCACTGAAGATGAGCAGTTCTTC.